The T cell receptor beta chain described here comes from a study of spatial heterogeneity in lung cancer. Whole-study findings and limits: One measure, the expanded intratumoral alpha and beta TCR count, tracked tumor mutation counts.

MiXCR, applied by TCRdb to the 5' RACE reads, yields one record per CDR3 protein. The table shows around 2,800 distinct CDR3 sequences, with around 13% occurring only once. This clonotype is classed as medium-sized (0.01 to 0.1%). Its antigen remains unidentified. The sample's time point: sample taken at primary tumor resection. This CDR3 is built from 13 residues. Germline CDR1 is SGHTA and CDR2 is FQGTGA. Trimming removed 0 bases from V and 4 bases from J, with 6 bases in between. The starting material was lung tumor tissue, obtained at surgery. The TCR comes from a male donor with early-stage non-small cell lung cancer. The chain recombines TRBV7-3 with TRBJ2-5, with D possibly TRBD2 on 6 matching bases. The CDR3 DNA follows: TGTGCCAGCAGCTTAACGGGGGGAGAGACCCAGTACTTC. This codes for CASSLTGGETQYF.